Only a few counts were recorded for the clone carrying this T cell receptor (beta chain). Its antigen remains unknown. The data are from a study of T-cell reconstitution after alpha-beta-depleted transplantation in children. Study results and caveats: Newly made T cells mostly supplied T-cell counts and diversity one year after transplant. Some patients showed high day-60 TCRbeta diversity, which derived from surviving recipient T cells and thymic progenitors. The origin of alpha-beta T cells about two months after transplant was reportedly several hundred expanded graft clones.

The CDR3 is made up of 16 amino acids. Germline assignment: CDR1 SGHKS and CDR2 YYEKEE (reference sequence). V was trimmed by 4 bases and J by 2 bases, leaving 16 bases between them. For TCRbeta, the library was prepared with unique molecular identifiers. In TCRdb, the PCR reads were re-called with MiXCR into one record per CDR3 protein. This sample has around 490,000 distinct CDR3 sequences, with about an eighth found just once. This TCR was recovered from a female patient between 2 and 10 years old who had a stem cell transplant for aplastic anemia, so the T cells may come from the graft donor. Sequenced here: PBMCs, mostly from graft donor cells, sampled 180 days after TCRalphabeta/CD19-depleted stem cell transplant. V usage is TRBV5-5 and J usage is TRBJ2-1; the D gene is possibly TRBD1 (6 bases). The CDR3 region is CASSLLGQGTYNEQFF. CDR3 nucleotide sequence: TGTGCCAGCAGCCTACTAGGTCAGGGGACCTACAATGAGCAGTTCTTC.